This TCR beta chain was captured in a study of regulatory T cells in long-lasting Graves disease (dated by TCRdb to the early 2020s). For the wider study: Persistent Graves' disease was defined as persistently positive TSH receptor autoantibodies together with antithyroid drug treatment for over 5 years. Persistent Graves' disease patients were compared with newly diagnosed Graves' disease patients by peripheral blood TCR sequencing and RNA sequencing. The study was registered as a clinical trial and conducted in China. TCR sequencing covered approximately 13 persistent and around 20 newly diagnosed Graves' disease patients, around 33 samples in total. Persistent Graves' disease patients in the clinical cohort had taken antithyroid drugs for 8 to 12 years on average.

Per the publication, the time point label means: persistent/refractory GD, antithyroid drugs over 5 years with positive TRAb. For both TCR sequencing and RNA sequencing, RNA was extracted from PBMCs in TRIzol. The diagnosis of Graves' disease was made according to American Thyroid Association guidelines. Recruitment of patients was carried out at an endocrinology department in Xi'an, China. Each patient gave about 10 milliliters of peripheral blood, collected in an EDTA anticoagulant tube. Ficoll Paque Plus density gradient separation was used to isolate PBMCs, and no additional T cell sorting was done. An Agilent 2100 Bioanalyzer and agarose gel were used to assess RNA quality, and a NanoDrop 2000 was used to measure RNA concentration. The table lists this clonotype with many counts. Its binding antigen is unknown. Base qualities are not provided; no much larger clone lies one nucleotide away. On the study overall, not on this receptor specifically: The study examined only peripheral blood because the primary lesion, thyroid tissue, could not be accessed. Persistent disease showed preferential use of TRBV28, TRBJ1-2 and TRBJ2-5, whereas newly diagnosed disease favored TRBV20-1 and TRBJ2-1. Compared with newly diagnosed patients, patients with persistent Graves' disease had lower TCR Shannon entropy and fewer highly expanded clones, which suggests clonal expansion. Only the TCR beta chain was sequenced and analyzed. The authors noted that the small sample size was a limitation that may lower accuracy. More public clonotypes were shared among persistent patients (roughly 2,900) than among newly diagnosed patients (under 1,000).

The receptor library was made with multiplex PCR. These reads were obtained on an Illumina HiSeq 4000. TCR beta libraries were built with iRepertoire HTBI primers and Arm-PCR amplification of CDR3 regions. Before sequencing, the PCR products went through gel purification. The authors processed their data as follows. Gene usage analysis of CDR3 amino acid clonotypes relied on the roughly 58 TRBV and about 13 TRBJ segments identified across samples. COPE and FqMerger were used to merge the filtered high-quality paired reads into contigs. BLAST was used to align contigs to the IMGT TRBV, TRBD and TRBJ reference genes, and CDR3 was defined following IMGT. Any clonotype with a frequency above 0.1% was classified as a highly expanded clone. Shannon entropy was used to measure repertoire diversity, and the Gini coefficient was used to measure V-J evenness. A clonotype was considered public if more than one individual shared it. TCRdb's own reprocessing of the public reads used fastp at Q25 and MiXCR and kept productive beta chains. Every CDR3 protein is listed once, alongside the most common genes and DNA of its rows. It is TCRdb's table, rather than the study itself, that gives the V and J calls and clone size. Counted in this sample were almost 350,000 distinct CDR3 sequences; about 20% of them appeared once. Roughly 29% of the sample is held by the ten biggest clonotypes.

The CDR3 covers 14 residues, taking in both the cysteine and the phenylalanine. Only the CDR3 DNA is retained, 42 bases long and in frame from the first base. CDR1 SNHLY and CDR2 FYNNEI were looked up in the germline V gene. The V end loses 6 bases and the J end loses 4 bases, and a stretch of 16 bases separates them. Material: peripheral blood mononuclear cells (PBMCs), obtained when the disease was refractory, from a patient treated with antithyroid drugs. The sequence joins TRBV2 to TRBJ2-7, and possibly TRBD2, on 6 matching bases. The clonotype was recovered from a female donor with Graves disease. CDR3 sequence: CASSSPGSLYEQYF. The bases read TGTGCCAGCAGCTCCCCCGGGAGTCTTTACGAGCAGTACTTC.